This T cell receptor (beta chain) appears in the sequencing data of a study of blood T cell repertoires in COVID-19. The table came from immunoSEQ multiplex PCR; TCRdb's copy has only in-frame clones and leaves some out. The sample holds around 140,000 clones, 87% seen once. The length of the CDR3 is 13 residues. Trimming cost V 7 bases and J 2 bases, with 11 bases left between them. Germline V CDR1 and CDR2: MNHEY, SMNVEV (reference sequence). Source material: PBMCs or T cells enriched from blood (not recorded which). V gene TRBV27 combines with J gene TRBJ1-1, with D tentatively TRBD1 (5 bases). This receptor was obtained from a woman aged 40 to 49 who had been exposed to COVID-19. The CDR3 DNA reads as TGTGCCAGCACCTTTACAGGTAACACTGAAGCTTTCTTT. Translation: CASTFTGNTEAFF.